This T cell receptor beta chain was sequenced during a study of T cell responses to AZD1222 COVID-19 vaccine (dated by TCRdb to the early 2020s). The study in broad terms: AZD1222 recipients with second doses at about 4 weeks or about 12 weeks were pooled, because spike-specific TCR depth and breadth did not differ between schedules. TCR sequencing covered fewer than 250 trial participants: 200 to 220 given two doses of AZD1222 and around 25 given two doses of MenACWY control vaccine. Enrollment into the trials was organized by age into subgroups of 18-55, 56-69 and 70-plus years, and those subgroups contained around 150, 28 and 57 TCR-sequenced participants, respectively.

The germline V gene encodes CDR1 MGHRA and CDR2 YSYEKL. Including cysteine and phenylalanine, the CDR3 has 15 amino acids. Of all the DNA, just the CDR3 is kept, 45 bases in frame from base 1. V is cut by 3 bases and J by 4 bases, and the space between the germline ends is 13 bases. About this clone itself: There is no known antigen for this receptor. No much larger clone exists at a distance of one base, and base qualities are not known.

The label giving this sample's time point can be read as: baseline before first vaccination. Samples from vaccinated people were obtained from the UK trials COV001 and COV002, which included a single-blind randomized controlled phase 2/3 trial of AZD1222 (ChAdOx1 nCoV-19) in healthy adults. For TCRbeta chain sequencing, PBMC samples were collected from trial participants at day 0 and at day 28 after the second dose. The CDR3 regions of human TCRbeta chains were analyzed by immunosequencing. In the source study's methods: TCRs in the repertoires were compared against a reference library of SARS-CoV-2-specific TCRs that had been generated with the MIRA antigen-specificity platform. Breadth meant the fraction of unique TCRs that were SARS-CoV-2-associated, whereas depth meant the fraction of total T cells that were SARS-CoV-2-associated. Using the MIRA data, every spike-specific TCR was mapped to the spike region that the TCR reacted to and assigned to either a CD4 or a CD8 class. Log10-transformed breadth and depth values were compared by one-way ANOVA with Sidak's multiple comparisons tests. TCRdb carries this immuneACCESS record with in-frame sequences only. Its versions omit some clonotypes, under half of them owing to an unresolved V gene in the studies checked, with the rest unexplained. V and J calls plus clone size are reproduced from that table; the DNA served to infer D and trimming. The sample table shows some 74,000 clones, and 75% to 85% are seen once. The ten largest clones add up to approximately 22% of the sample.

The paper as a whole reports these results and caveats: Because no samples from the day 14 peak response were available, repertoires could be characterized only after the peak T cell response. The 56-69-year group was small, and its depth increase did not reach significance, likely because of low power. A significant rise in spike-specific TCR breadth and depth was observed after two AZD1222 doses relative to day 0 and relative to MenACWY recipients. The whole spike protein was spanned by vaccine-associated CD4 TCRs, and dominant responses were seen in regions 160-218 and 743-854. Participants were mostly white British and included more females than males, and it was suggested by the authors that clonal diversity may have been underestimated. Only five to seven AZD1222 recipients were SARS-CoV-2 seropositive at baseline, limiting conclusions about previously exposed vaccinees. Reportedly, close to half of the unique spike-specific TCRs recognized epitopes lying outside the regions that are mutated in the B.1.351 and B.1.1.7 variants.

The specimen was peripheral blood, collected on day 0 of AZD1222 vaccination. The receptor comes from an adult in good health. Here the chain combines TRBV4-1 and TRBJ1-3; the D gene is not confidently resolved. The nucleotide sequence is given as TGCGCCAGCAGCCATCGAAGTAAAACCGGAAACACCATATATTTT. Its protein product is CASSHRSKTGNTIYF.